These T cell receptor beta chains were read from a single sample in a study of blood T cell repertoires in COVID-19. Only in-frame clones appear in the TCRdb table, and some are missing; sequencing was by immunoSEQ multiplex PCR. The profile shows 400,000 to 450,000 clones, 80% to 90% of them singletons. Sequencing was carried out using PBMCs or T cells enriched from blood (not recorded which). The origin of the receptors is a man under 40 who had recovered from COVID-19. CDR3s include the opening cysteine and the closing phenylalanine or tryptophan. The order of the fields is V gene, CDR3 length, clone size, D gene, J gene, CDR3 protein, CDR3 DNA. A D gene is named only where the DNA matches it firmly. Expanded clones are given a class, and other clones once, few, many or no size at all.

TRBV5-1,13,.,.,TRBJ2-1,CASRFNSYNEQFF,TGCGCCAGCAGGTTTAACTCCTACAATGAGCAGTTCTTC
TRBV28,14,.,TRBD1,TRBJ2-7,CASSPPGQIYEQYF,TGTGCCAGCAGTCCGCCGGGACAGATATACGAGCAGTACTTC
TRBV9,16,few,TRBD1,TRBJ1-2,CASSVTFGTVNYGYTF,TGTGCCAGCAGCGTTACTTTCGGGACAGTAAATTATGGCTACACCTTC
TRBV30,13,.,.,TRBJ1-2,CAWSETGTYGYTF,TGTGCCTGGAGTGAAACAGGGACCTATGGCTACACCTTC
TRBV25-1,13,few,TRBD2,TRBJ2-7,CASSAAGGYEQYF,TGTGCCAGCAGTGCAGCGGGAGGCTACGAGCAGTACTTC
TRBV7-6,14,once,.,TRBJ2-3,CASSLGHLTDTQYF,TGTGCCAGCAGCCTAGGACACCTCACAGATACGCAGTATTTT
TRBV19,16,many,.,TRBJ2-2,CASSVSGTAGAGELFF,TGTGCCAGTAGTGTTTCCGGGACAGCGGGGGCCGGGGAGCTGTTTTTT
TRBV6-5,14,.,TRBD1,TRBJ1-5,CASRDSGGSQPQHF,TGTGCCAGCAGGGACTCAGGGGGCTCTCAGCCCCAGCATTTT
TRBV10-3,15,.,.,TRBJ1-5,CAISADRSGYQPQHF,TGTGCCATCAGTGCTGACAGGTCCGGGTATCAGCCCCAGCATTTT
TRBV6-2/TRBV6-3,17,few,TRBD2,TRBJ2-5,CASSYGLLAGAQETQYF,TGTGCCAGCAGTTACGGGCTACTAGCGGGAGCCCAAGAGACCCAGTACTTC
TRBV6-6,15,once,TRBD1,TRBJ2-7,CASSYATGQGDEQYF,TGTGCCAGCAGTTACGCTACGGGACAGGGAGACGAGCAGTACTTC
TRBV24-1,13,.,TRBD1,TRBJ1-2,CATSDGTGWGYTF,TGTGCCACCAGTGATGGGACAGGGTGGGGCTACACCTTC
TRBV14,15,.,TRBD1,TRBJ2-1,CASSQRQGAYNEQFF,TGTGCCAGCAGCCAGCGACAGGGAGCCTACAATGAGCAGTTCTTC
TRBV11-3,15,.,TRBD2,TRBJ2-1,CASSSLAGGNNEQFF,TGTGCCAGCAGCTCATTAGCGGGAGGGAACAATGAGCAGTTCTTC
TRBV11-2,13,once,.,TRBJ2-5,CASSLVAQETQYF,TGTGCCAGCAGCTTAGTGGCCCAAGAGACCCAGTACTTC
TRBV28,12,.,.,TRBJ2-3,CASSVRTDTQYF,TGTGCCAGCAGCGTCCGGACAGATACGCAGTATTTT
TRBV5-5,17,.,TRBD2,TRBJ2-5,CASSFRTSVSPRETQYF,TGTGCCAGCAGCTTTCGGACTAGCGTATCCCCAAGGGAGACCCAGTACTTC
TRBV19,14,.,TRBD1,TRBJ1-1,CATTEQGINTEAFF,TGTGCCACCACGGAACAGGGGATCAACACTGAAGCTTTCTTT
TRBV5-5,15,once,.,TRBJ1-4,CASSPQSGPGEKLFF,TGTGCCAGCAGCCCTCAATCGGGTCCCGGTGAAAAACTGTTTTTT
TRBV5-5,16,.,.,TRBJ2-1,CASSLDPGSSYNEQFF,TGTGCCAGCAGCTTGGACCCGGGGAGCTCCTACAATGAGCAGTTCTTC
TRBV6-1,16,.,TRBD2,TRBJ2-7,CASSEGATSPFYEQYF,TGTGCCAGCAGTGAAGGGGCGACTAGCCCCTTCTACGAGCAGTACTTC
TRBV5-1,13,.,TRBD1,TRBJ2-3,CASSEQGVNTQYF,TGCGCCAGCAGCGAACAGGGGGTAAATACGCAGTATTTT